This T cell receptor (beta chain) was recorded in a study of T cell changes during pregnancy in multiple sclerosis. Sequencing was performed with immunoSEQ multiplex PCR; in TCRdb, only in-frame clones are kept and a portion is missing. The data hold approximately 51,000 clones, with 85% to 95% observed a single time. Per germline, CDR1 SEHNR and CDR2 FQNEAQ (reference sequence). The ends were cut back, 3 bases at V and 1 base at J, with 9 bases in the middle. This CDR3 is built from 14 residues. The material sequenced was CD4+ T cells from peripheral blood mononuclear cells, taken in the second trimester of pregnancy. V usage is TRBV7-9 and J usage is TRBJ1-1; D might be TRBD1 (5 bases). This sequence originates from a female donor with multiple sclerosis, enrolled in a pregnancy study. The CDR3 sequence is CASSLDQGNTEAFF. In nucleotides, the CDR3 is TGTGCCAGCAGCTTGGATCAGGGGAACACTGAAGCTTTCTTT.